Presented here are 17 T cell receptor beta chains from one specimen sequenced in a study of T cell responses to AZD1222 COVID-19 vaccine. Measured with immunoSEQ multiplex PCR; TCRdb has only the in-frame clones, and not every one. The sample lists 120,000 or so clones; around 88% were seen once. The sequenced sample was peripheral blood, obtained 28 days after the second AZD1222 dose. The source is an adult who received the AZD1222 COVID-19 vaccine.

This chain joins TRBV2 and TRBJ2-7, with D perhaps matching TRBD1 (6 bases). Per germline, CDR1 SNHLY and CDR2 FYNNEI. This CDR3 has 15 amino acids. Trimming removed 7 bases at V and 0 bases at J, with 16 bases between. The CDR3 DNA follows: TGTGCCAGCAACGAAGGGGACACCCCCTCCTACGAGCAGTACTTC. Its translation is CASNEGDTPSYEQYF.

The rearrangement links TRBV7-2 to TRBJ2-5; tentatively, D is TRBD2 (6 bases). The CDR3 totals 14 residues. V was cut by 1 base and J by 4 bases, with 10 bases left in between. The germline V gene has CDR1 SGHTA and CDR2 FQGNSA. CDR3 amino acids: CASSLGRGGETQYF. The DNA for the CDR3 is TGTGCCAGCAGCTTAGGGAGGGGAGGAGAGACCCAGTACTTC.

The V gene is TRBV7-9, the J gene TRBJ2-7; D is uncertain. The CDR3 has 14 residues. Germline V gives CDR1 SEHNR, CDR2 FQNEAQ (reference sequence). V lost 5 bases and J 2 bases, leaving 13 bases between the germline ends. In DNA, the CDR3 is TGTGCCAGCAGCGAAAGGGCAGGTACCTACGAGCAGTACTTC. Protein: CASSERAGTYEQYF. The entire variable domain, with the rest obtained from reference TRBV7-9 and TRBJ2-7, is as follows: DTGVSQNPRHKITKRGQNVTFRCDPISEHNRLYWYRQTLGQGPEFLTYFQNEAQLEKSRLLSDRFSAERPKGSFSTLEIQRTEQGDSAMYLCASSERAGTYEQYFGPGTRLTVT.

The chain combines TRBV23-1 with TRBJ2-1; 7 nucleotides agree with TRBD1. TRBV23-1 is treated as an ORF (open reading frame) with a function not yet certain. With V trimmed by 4 bases and J by 4 bases, 7 bases remained unmatched. CDR3 length equals 15 residues. The CDR3, as DNA: TGCGCCAGCAGTCTCCACCCGACAGGGTACAATGAGCAGTTCTTC. This sequence encodes CASSLHPTGYNEQFF.

The chain recombines TRBV5-3 with TRBJ1-1; D gene ambiguous. TRBV5-3 is annotated as an ORF whose role is uncertain. Trimming pared 4 bases from V and 0 bases from J, leaving 22 bases between. The CDR3 is 18 residues long. The CDR3 here is CARSQKTPGRKMNTEAFF. The CDR3 DNA is TGTGCCAGAAGCCAAAAAACACCGGGGAGAAAGATGAACACTGAAGCTTTCTTT.

This chain uses TRBV13 with TRBJ1-2; no clear D. The V end was cut by 4 bases, the J end by 7 bases, with 19 bases between. Germline loops: CDR1 PRHDT, CDR2 FYEKMQ (reference sequence). The CDR3 spans 15 residues. The CDR3 DNA follows: TGTGCCAGCAGCTCCAAAATCAACAGATTCGGTGGCTACACCTTC. Translating gives CASSSKINRFGGYTF.

The V call is TRBV5-6, the J call TRBJ1-2, with a weak D call TRBD1 (5 bases). V dropped 4 bases and J dropped 4 bases, with 14 bases sitting between them. CDR3 length: 14 amino acids. Germline assignment: CDR1 SGHDT and CDR2 YYEEEE. The CDR3 DNA follows: TGTGCCAGCAGCCCGAGCATCGGGACCTATGGCTACACCTTC. Encoded protein: CASSPSIGTYGYTF.

This chain links TRBV6-4 with TRBJ1-1, with D unresolved. Trimming stripped 2 bases from V and 3 bases from J, with 13 bases between. Germline-derived CDR1 and CDR2 are MRHNA and SNTAGT. CDR3 length: 15 amino acids. The CDR3 reads CASSDGMGSDTEAFF. The CDR3 DNA follows: TGTGCCAGCAGTGACGGGATGGGATCGGACACTGAAGCTTTCTTT.

This chain's CDR3 is CASSTGGLAGAPYEQYF. DNA of the CDR3: TGTGCCAGCAGCACCGGAGGACTAGCGGGGGCCCCCTACGAGCAGTACTTC. The chain has TRBV11-2 and TRBJ2-7, with 13 bases lining up with TRBD2. V trimming: 5 bases; J trimming: 2 bases; junction bases outside the gene matches: 9. CDR1 is SGHAT, CDR2 FQNNGV, per germline. The CDR3 covers 17 residues.

The chain links TRBV28 to TRBJ1-4; D unresolved. Germline V gene lookup returns CDR1 MDHEN and CDR2 SYDVKM. The CDR3 runs to 16 residues. The V and J ends lost 6 bases and 1 base respectively, with 15 bases between them. The CDR3 DNA reads TGTGCCAGCAGGCTATTGCCGGGAGTAACTAATGAAAAACTGTTTTTT. Protein product: CASRLLPGVTNEKLFF. The full variable domain, its missing parts supplied by reference TRBV28 and TRBJ1-4, is DVKVTQSSRYLVKRTGEKVFLECVQDMDHENMFWYRQDPGLGLRLIYFSYDVKMKEKGDIPEGYSVSREKKERFSLILESASTNQTSMYLCASRLLPGVTNEKLFFGSGTQLSVL.

This clone was recorded a few times. CDR3 bases: TGTGCCAGCAGCTTAGACCCCGGGACGGGAAGCGGCTACACCTTC. Protein product: CASSLDPGTGSGYTF. This chain joins TRBV7-2 and TRBJ1-2; D possibly corresponds to TRBD1 (5 bases). The CDR3 is 15 residues long. Deletions cut 1 base from V and 8 bases from J, with 17 bases between. The germline gives CDR1 SGHTA, CDR2 FQGNSA. Full variable domain (rest looked up from reference TRBV7-2 and TRBJ1-2): GAGVSQSPSNKVTEKGKDVELRCDPISGHTALYWYRQSLGQGLEFLIYFQGNSAPDKSGLPSDRFSAERTGGSVSTLTIQRTQQEDSAVYLCASSLDPGTGSGYTFGSGTRLTVV.

The V call is TRBV29-1, the J call TRBJ2-7; 7 bases agree with TRBD1. This CDR3 is 14 amino acids long. Losses at the gene ends were 6 bases for V and 3 bases for J; bases not matched to a gene: 11. Germline loops: CDR1 SQVTM, CDR2 ANQGSEA. CDR3 residues: CSVQTGEWGYEQYF. The DNA of the CDR3 is TGCAGCGTGCAAACAGGGGAATGGGGCTACGAGCAGTACTTC.

This clone was seen a single time. This chain uses TRBV11-3 with TRBJ1-1; possible D gene TRBD1, 6 bases. The CDR3 covers 13 residues. Germline assignment: CDR1 SGHNT and CDR2 YENEEA. V lost 3 bases to trimming and J lost 5 bases, with 10 bases between them. In nucleotides, the CDR3 is TGTGCCAGCAGCTTTGCAGGGGAGACTGAAGCTTTCTTT. Protein product: CASSFAGETEAFF.

The chain couples TRBV4-3 to TRBJ2-1; 11 bases are shared with TRBD2. CDR1 and CDR2 (germline): LGHNA, YSLEER. The CDR3 contains 16 residues. Trimming cost V 2 bases and J 4 bases; bases outside gene matches: 4. CDR3 sequence (DNA): TGCGCCAGCAGCCAACGACTAGCGGGGAAATACAATGAGCAGTTCTTC. Protein product: CASSQRLAGKYNEQFF.

The chain links TRBV5-6 to TRBJ1-6; no clear D gene. Germline lookup yields CDR1 SGHDT and CDR2 YYEEEE. There are 15 residues in the CDR3. The V gene lost 0 bases and the J gene lost 9 bases, with 13 bases spanning the gap. The CDR3 protein is CASSLGRNGRSPLHF. The CDR3 nucleotides read TGTGCCAGCAGCTTGGGAAGGAATGGGCGTTCACCCCTCCACTTT.

This chain links TRBV10-3 with TRBJ2-7; TRBD1 or TRBD2 may be the D gene (5 bases each). The CDR3 runs to 16 residues. The V end lost 3 bases, the J end lost 0 bases, and 15 bases lay between the germline ends. Germline V gene sequence: CDR1 ENHRY, CDR2 SYGVKD. The CDR3 DNA is TGTGCCATCAGTGATGTCGGGACGGGGATCTCCTACGAGCAGTACTTC. Its translation is CAISDVGTGISYEQYF.

This clone has a single count. The chain recombines TRBV3-1 (or the pseudogene TRBV3-2) with TRBJ1-1; the D is unclear. The CDR3 spans 13 residues. V lost 5 bases to trimming and J lost 3 bases, with 10 bases between them. Germline V CDR1 and CDR2: LGHDT, YNNKEL (reference sequence). DNA for the CDR3: TGTGCCAGCAGCATCTCAGGATACACTGAAGCTTTCTTT. It encodes CASSISGYTEAFF.